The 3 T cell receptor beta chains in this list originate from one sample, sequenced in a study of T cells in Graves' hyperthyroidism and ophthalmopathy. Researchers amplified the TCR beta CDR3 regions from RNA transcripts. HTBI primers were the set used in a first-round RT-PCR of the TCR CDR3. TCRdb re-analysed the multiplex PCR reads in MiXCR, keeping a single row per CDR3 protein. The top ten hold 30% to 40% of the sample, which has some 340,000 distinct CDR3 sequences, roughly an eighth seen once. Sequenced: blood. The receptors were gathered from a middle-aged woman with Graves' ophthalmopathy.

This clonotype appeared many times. As DNA, the CDR3 is TGTGCCAGCAGCTCCCCCACCACAGGGTCAACTGAAGCTTTCTTT. This sequence encodes CASSSPTTGSTEAFF. The rearrangement uses TRBV7-8 and TRBJ1-1; TRBD1 might be the D (6 bases). Trimming cost V 4 bases and J 5 bases, with 17 bases left between them. Germline V CDR1 and CDR2: SGHVS, FQNEAQ. CDR3 size: 15 residues.

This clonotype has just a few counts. The CDR3 reads CASSPEVRGGADTQYF. DNA of the CDR3: TGTGCCAGCTCACCTGAAGTGCGGGGGGGCGCAGATACGCAGTATTTT. The chain uses TRBV18 and TRBJ2-3, with 9 nucleotides matching TRBD2. CDR1 and CDR2 from the germline V gene are KGHSH and LQKENI. V shed 3 bases, J shed 4 bases, and the junction held 8 bases outside the gene matches. The CDR3 has 16 amino acids.

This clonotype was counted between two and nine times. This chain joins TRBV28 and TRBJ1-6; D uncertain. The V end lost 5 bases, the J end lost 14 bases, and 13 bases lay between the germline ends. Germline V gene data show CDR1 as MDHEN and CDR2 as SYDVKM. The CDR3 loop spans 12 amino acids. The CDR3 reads CASSPGLQALHF. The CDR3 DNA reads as TGTGCCAGCAGTCCCGGGCTTCAGGCCCTCCACTTT.